This T cell receptor (beta chain) appears in the sequencing data of a study of blood T cell repertoires in COVID-19. The wider study: Acute and convalescent COVID-19 samples came from the United States, Italy and Spain.

Clones were read by immunoSEQ multiplex PCR, and TCRdb kept only the in-frame ones, dropping some. The sample lists 95,000 to 150,000 clones, approximately 81% occurring once. This CDR3 has 17 amino acids. With 3 bases removed from V and 1 base from J, the gap between germline ends came to 18 bases. The germline V gene has CDR1 SGHDN and CDR2 FVKESK. One Seattle source followed patients from active infection through their disease course. Sequenced: peripheral blood. The receptor's source is an elderly man with COVID-19, enrolled during active disease. This sequence joins TRBV14 and TRBJ2-5, with D perhaps matching TRBD2 (7 bases). CDR3 amino acids: CASSHQGAGAFQETQYF. CDR3 DNA sequence: TGTGCCAGCAGCCATCAAGGGGCGGGGGCCTTCCAAGAGACCCAGTACTTC.